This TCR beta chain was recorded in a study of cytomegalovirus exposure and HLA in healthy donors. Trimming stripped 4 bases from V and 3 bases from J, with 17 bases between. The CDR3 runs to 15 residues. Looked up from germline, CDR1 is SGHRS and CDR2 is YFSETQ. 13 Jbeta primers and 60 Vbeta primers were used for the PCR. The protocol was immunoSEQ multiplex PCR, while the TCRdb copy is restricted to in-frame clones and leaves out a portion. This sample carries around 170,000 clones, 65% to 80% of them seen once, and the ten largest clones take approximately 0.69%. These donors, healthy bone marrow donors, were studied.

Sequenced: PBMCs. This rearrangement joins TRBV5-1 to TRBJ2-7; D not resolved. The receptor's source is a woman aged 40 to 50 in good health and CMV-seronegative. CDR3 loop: CASSAAPETYYEQYF. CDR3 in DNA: TGCGCCAGCAGCGCGGCTCCGGAAACATACTACGAGCAGTACTTC.